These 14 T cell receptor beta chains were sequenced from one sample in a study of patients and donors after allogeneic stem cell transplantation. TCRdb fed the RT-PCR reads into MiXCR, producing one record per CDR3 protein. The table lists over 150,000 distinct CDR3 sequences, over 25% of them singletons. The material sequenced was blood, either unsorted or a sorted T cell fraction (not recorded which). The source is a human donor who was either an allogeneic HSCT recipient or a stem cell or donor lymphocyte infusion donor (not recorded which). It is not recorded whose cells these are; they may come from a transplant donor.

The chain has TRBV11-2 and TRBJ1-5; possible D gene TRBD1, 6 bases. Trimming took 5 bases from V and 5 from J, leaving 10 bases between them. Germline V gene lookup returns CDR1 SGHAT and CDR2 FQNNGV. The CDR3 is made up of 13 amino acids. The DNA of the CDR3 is TGTGCCAGCAGCCCACAGGGTTATCAGCCCCAGCATTTT. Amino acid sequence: CASSPQGYQPQHF.

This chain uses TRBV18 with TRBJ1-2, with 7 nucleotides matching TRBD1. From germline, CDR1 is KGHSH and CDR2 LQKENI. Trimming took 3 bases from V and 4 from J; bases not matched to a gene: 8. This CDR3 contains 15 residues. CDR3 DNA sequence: TGTGCCAGCTCACCCCGGGACAGTCTCTTCTATGGCTACACCTTC. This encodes CASSPRDSLFYGYTF. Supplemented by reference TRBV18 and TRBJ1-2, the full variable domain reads NAGVMQNPRHLVRRRGQEARLRCSPMKGHSHVYWYRQLPEEGLKFMVYLQKENIIDESGMPKERFSAEFPKEGPSILRIQQVVRGDSAAYFCASSPRDSLFYGYTFGSGTRLTVV.

CDR3 protein: CSARDVKAIAKNIQYF. The DNA of the CDR3 is TGCAGTGCTAGAGATGTGAAGGCTATAGCCAAAAACATTCAGTACTTC. The gene calls are TRBV20-1 and TRBJ2-4, with D hard to call. Germline loops: CDR1 DFQATT, CDR2 SNEGSKA (reference sequence). The V and J ends lost 0 bases and 0 bases respectively, with 12 bases between them. The CDR3 extends over 16 amino acids.

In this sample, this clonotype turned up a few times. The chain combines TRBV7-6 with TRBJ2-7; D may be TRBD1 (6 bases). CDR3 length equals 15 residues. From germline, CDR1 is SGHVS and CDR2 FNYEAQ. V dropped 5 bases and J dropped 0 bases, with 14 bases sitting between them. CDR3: CASSLTGLSSYEQYF. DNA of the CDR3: TGTGCCAGCAGCCTTACAGGGCTTAGCTCCTACGAGCAGTACTTC. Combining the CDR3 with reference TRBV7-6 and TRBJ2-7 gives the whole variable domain GAGVSQSPRYKVTKRGQDVALRCDPISGHVSLYWYRQALGQGPEFLTYFNYEAQQDKSGLPNDRFSAERPEGSISTLTIQRTEQRDSAMYRCASSLTGLSSYEQYFGPGTRLTVT.

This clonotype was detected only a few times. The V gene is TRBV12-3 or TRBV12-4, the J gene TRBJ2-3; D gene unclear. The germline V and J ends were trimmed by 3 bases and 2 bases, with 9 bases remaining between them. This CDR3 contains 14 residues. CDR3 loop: CASSFRRITDTQYF. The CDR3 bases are TGTGCCAGCAGTTTTCGCCGAATCACAGATACGCAGTATTTT.

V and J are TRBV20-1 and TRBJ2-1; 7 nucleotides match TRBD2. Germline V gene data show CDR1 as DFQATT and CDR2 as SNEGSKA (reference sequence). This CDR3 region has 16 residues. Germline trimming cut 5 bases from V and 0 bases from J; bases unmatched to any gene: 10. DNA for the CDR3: TGCAGTGCTGTTGGGCTGCGGGGGAGCTCCTACAATGAGCAGTTCTTC. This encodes CSAVGLRGSSYNEQFF.

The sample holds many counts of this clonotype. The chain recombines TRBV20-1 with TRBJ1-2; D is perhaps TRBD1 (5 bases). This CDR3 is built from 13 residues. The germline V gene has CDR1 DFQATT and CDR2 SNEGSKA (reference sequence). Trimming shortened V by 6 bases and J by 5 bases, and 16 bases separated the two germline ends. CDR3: CSAPDWEGYGYTF. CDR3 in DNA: TGCAGTGCCCCGGACTGGGAGGGGTATGGCTACACCTTC.

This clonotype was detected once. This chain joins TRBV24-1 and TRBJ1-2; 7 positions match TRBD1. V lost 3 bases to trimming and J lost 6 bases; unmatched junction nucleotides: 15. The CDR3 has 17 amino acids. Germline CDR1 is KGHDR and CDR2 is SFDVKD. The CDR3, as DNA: TGTGCCACCAGTGATGGGGACAGACTTTCTCCGACCAATGGCTACACCTTC. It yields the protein CATSDGDRLSPTNGYTF.

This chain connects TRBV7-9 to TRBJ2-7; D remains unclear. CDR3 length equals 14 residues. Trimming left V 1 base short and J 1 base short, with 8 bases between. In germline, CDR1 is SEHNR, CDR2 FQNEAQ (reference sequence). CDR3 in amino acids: CASSLEGKSYEQYF. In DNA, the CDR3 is TGTGCCAGCAGCTTAGAAGGGAAATCCTACGAGCAGTACTTC.

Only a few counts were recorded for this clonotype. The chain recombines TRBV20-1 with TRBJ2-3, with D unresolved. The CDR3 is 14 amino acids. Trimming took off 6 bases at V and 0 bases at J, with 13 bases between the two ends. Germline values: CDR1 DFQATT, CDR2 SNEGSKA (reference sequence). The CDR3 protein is CSAADASSTDTQYF. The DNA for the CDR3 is TGCAGTGCCGCGGATGCGTCTAGCACAGATACGCAGTATTTT.

The CDR3 sequence is CASTPGLAGVSEQFF. For the CDR3, the DNA is TGTGCCAGCACCCCGGGACTAGCGGGAGTTAGTGAGCAGTTCTTC. The chain joins TRBV12-3 or TRBV12-4 to TRBJ2-1, with 14 bases aligning to TRBD2. This CDR3 has 15 amino acids. The J segment lost 9 bases and the V segment lost 7 bases, leaving 8 bases of the junction unmatched.

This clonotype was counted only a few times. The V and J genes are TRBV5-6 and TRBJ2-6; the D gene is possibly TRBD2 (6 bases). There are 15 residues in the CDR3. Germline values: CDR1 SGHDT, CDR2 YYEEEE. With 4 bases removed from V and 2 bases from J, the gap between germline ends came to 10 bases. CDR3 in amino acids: CASSAGGPGANVLTF. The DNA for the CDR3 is TGTGCCAGCAGCGCCGGGGGTCCTGGGGCCAACGTCCTGACTTTC.

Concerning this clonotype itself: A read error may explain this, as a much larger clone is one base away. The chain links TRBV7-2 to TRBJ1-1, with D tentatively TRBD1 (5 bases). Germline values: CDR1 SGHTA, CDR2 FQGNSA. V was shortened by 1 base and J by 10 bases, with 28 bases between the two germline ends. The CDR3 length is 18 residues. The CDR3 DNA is TGTGCCAGCAGCTTAGTCCCTGGCCTGGGGGATTGGGACTCTGGAGCTTTCTTT. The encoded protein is CASSLVPGLGDWDSGAFF.

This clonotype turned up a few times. DNA for the CDR3: TGCGCCAGCAGCTTGGAGGACAGGGGAGAGACCCAGTACTTC. The encoded protein is CASSLEDRGETQYF. This chain uses TRBV5-1 with TRBJ2-5; TRBD1 agrees at 9 bases. Per germline, CDR1 SGHRS and CDR2 YFSETQ. The CDR3 extends over 14 amino acids. V dropped 0 bases and J dropped 4; count of bases not matched to a gene: 1.